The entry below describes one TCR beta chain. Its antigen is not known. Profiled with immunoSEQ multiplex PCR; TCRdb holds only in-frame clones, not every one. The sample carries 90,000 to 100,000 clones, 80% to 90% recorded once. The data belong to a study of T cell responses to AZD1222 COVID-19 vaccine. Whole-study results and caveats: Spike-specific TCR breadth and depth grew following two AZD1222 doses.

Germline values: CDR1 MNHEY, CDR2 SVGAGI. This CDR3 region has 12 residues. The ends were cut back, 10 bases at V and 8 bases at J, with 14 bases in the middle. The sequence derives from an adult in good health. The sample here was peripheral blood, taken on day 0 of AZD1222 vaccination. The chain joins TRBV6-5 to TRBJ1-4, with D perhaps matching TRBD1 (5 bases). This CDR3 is CATLGVREKLFF. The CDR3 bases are TGTGCCACTCTGGGGGTGCGGGAAAAACTGTTTTTT.